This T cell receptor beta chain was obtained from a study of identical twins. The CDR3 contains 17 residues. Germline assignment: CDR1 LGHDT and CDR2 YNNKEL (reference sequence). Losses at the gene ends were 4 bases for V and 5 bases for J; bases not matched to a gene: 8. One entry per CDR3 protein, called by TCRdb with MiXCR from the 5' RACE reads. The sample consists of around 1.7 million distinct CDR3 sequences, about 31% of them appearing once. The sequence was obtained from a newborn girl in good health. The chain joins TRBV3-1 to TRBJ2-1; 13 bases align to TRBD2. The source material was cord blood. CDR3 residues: CASSLLAGGHLHNEQFF. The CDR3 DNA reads TGTGCCAGCAGCCTACTAGCGGGGGGGCATTTGCACAATGAGCAGTTCTTC.